These 23 T cell receptor beta chains share one sample of origin, sequenced in a study of T cell responses to AZD1222 COVID-19 vaccine. TCRdb keeps only in-frame clones here, not all; method: immunoSEQ multiplex PCR. This table has about 150,000 clones, 80% to 95% appearing once. The source material was peripheral blood, sampled 28 days after the second AZD1222 dose. Receptor source: an adult who received the AZD1222 COVID-19 vaccine.

The CDR3 spells CASSLDLGQGANYGYTF. For the CDR3, the DNA is TGCGCCAGCAGCTTGGATCTTGGGCAGGGGGCTAACTATGGCTACACCTTC. V and J are TRBV5-1 and TRBJ1-2, with 7 bases matching TRBD1. The CDR3 contains 17 residues. J lost 0 bases, V lost 0 bases, and 8 bases had no gene match. Germline-derived CDR1 and CDR2 are SGHRS and YFSETQ.

The CDR3 DNA reads as TGTGCCAGCAGAACAGGGGGACCATACAATGAGCAGTTCTTC. Its translation is CASRTGGPYNEQFF. The chain employs TRBV7-9 and TRBJ2-1; 8 bases map to TRBD1. The CDR3 sequence is 14 residues long. Trimming took 6 bases from V and 4 from J; bases not matched to a gene: 5. Germline V CDR1 and CDR2: SEHNR, FQNEAQ (reference sequence).

The rearrangement links TRBV6-6 to TRBJ2-7; possibly TRBD1 or TRBD2 for D (5 bases each). CDR1 MNHNY and CDR2 SVGAGI come from the germline V gene (reference sequence). CDR3 size: 14 residues. V was pared by 6 bases and J by 5 bases, with 17 bases between. The CDR3 spells CASRHSGTTDEQYF. CDR3 DNA: TGTGCCAGCAGGCATTCCGGGACGACAGACGAGCAGTACTTC.

This clone was seen just once. V is TRBV10-3 and J is TRBJ1-1; D is uncertain. CDR1 and CDR2 (germline): ENHRY, SYGVKD. The CDR3 has 15 residues. V shed 3 bases and J shed 1 base, with 12 bases lying between them. This CDR3 is CAISDGMRGNTEAFF. CDR3 DNA: TGTGCCATCAGTGATGGGATGCGAGGGAACACTGAAGCTTTCTTT.

The J gene is TRBJ2-2, the V gene TRBV29-1, with D perhaps TRBD1 (6 bases). Germline CDR1 is SQVTM and CDR2 is ANQGSEA. The CDR3 loop spans 15 amino acids. Trimming took 6 bases from V and 0 from J, leaving 14 bases between them. Here the CDR3 DNA reads TGCAGCGTCTCCACCGGGACATCGAACACCGGGGAGCTGTTTTTT. Amino acids: CSVSTGTSNTGELFF.

V usage is TRBV6-2 or TRBV6-3 and J usage is TRBJ2-5, with 7 bases fitting TRBD1. The CDR3 covers 14 residues. Trimming cost V 6 bases and J 2 bases; bases outside gene matches: 6. Germline values: CDR1 MNHEY, CDR2 SVGEGT. The CDR3 region has the DNA TGTGCCAGCAGCTCCGGGACAGCTCAAGAGACCCAGTACTTC. Translating it yields CASSSGTAQETQYF.

This chain uses TRBV7-2 with TRBJ1-5; D is unresolved. CDR1 SGHTA and CDR2 FQGNSA come from the germline V gene. This CDR3 spans 17 amino acids. V lost 1 base and J 4 bases, leaving 17 bases between the germline ends. CDR3 sequence (DNA): TGTGCCAGCAGCTTAGGTTCAGGACGAGAGAGGAATCAGCCCCAGCATTTT. Residues: CASSLGSGRERNQPQHF.

This sequence joins TRBV5-4 and TRBJ1-2; D uncertain. V gave up 0 bases and J gave up 4 bases, with 10 bases separating them. The CDR3 totals 14 residues. Germline CDR1 is SGHNT and CDR2 is YYREEE (reference sequence). CDR3 DNA sequence: TGTGCCAGCAGCTTGGATCAGGCCCGCTATGGCTACACCTTC. The encoded protein is CASSLDQARYGYTF. Complete variable domain (other parts from reference TRBV5-4 and TRBJ1-2): ETGVTQSPTHLIKTRGQQVTLRCSSQSGHNTVSWYQQALGQGPQFIFQYYREEENGRGNFPPRFSGLQFPNYSSELNVNALELDDSALYLCASSLDQARYGYTFGSGTRLTVV.

V and J are TRBV7-3 and TRBJ1-1; 11 bases agree with TRBD1. The CDR3 has 15 residues. V lost 1 base, J lost 3 bases, and 1 base stayed unmatched. CDR1 is SGHTA, CDR2 FQGTGA, per germline. The CDR3 DNA follows: TGTGCCAGCAGCTTAATGGGACAGGGGGACACTGAAGCTTTCTTT. This sequence encodes CASSLMGQGDTEAFF.

V usage is TRBV27 and J usage is TRBJ1-1, with D possibly being TRBD1 (5 bases). Germline CDR1 and CDR2: MNHEY and SMNVEV (reference sequence). This CDR3 contains 15 residues. V lost 6 bases to trimming and J lost 6 bases, with 20 bases between them. In DNA, the CDR3 is TGTGCCAGCAGAGGGCGAGGGACTAGGATGGCTGAAGCTTTCTTT. Protein: CASRGRGTRMAEAFF.

This chain uses TRBV6-1 with TRBJ1-2, with TRBD1 as a possible D gene (5 bases). Germline V gene lookup returns CDR1 MNHNS and CDR2 SASEGT. The CDR3 runs to 14 residues. V was shortened by 2 bases and J by 4 bases, with 11 bases between the two germline ends. DNA of the CDR3: TGTGCCAGCAGTGAACAGGGAGGAGGCTATGGCTACACCTTC. Its protein product is CASSEQGGGYGYTF.

The CDR3 DNA is TGTGCCAGCAGTGAAGGGACAGGGGTTCGGACCGGGGAGCTGTTTTTT. This encodes CASSEGTGVRTGELFF. The chain couples TRBV2 to TRBJ2-2, with TRBD1 identical over 9 bases. This CDR3 has 16 amino acids. Germline trimming cut 1 base from V and 5 bases from J; bases unmatched to any gene: 5. Germline V gives CDR1 SNHLY, CDR2 FYNNEI.

This clone came up once. J is TRBJ2-5 and V is TRBV9; TRBD1 agrees at 7 bases. Germline CDR1 is SGDLS and CDR2 is YYNGEE. The CDR3 extends over 15 amino acids. V trimming: 0 bases; J trimming: 5 bases; junction bases outside the gene matches: 7. CDR3 sequence: CASSVALQGSETQYF. DNA for the CDR3: TGTGCCAGCAGCGTAGCTCTACAGGGGTCGGAGACCCAGTACTTC.

The rearrangement joins TRBV29-1 to TRBJ2-3; D might be TRBD1 (6 bases). CDR3 length: 13 amino acids. Trimming removed 2 bases from V and 9 bases from J, with 15 bases in between. Germline V gene lookup returns CDR1 SQVTM and CDR2 ANQGSEA. The CDR3, as DNA: TGCAGCGTTGAAAGCCGGGTCCAGGGGACGCAGTATTTT. It is translated as CSVESRVQGTQYF.

The rearrangement joins TRBV5-1 to TRBJ2-6; D gene uncertain. The CDR3 runs to 14 residues. CDR1 SGHRS and CDR2 YFSETQ come from the germline V gene. Trimming removed 4 bases from V and 0 bases from J, with 5 bases in between. The CDR3 spells CASSPVSGANVLTF. The CDR3 DNA sequence: TGCGCCAGCAGCCCGGTCTCTGGGGCCAACGTCCTGACTTTC.

This clone was seen only once. The chain recombines TRBV2 with TRBJ1-5, with 7 bases matching TRBD1. V was pared by 3 bases and J by 5 bases, with 4 bases of the junction left unmatched. This CDR3 comprises 14 residues. CDR1 and CDR2 from the germline V gene are SNHLY and FYNNEI. The DNA for the CDR3 is TGTGCCAGCAGTGAGGGACAGATATATCAGCCCCAGCATTTT. This sequence encodes CASSEGQIYQPQHF.

The rearrangement links TRBV4-2 to TRBJ1-4, with D unresolved. CDR3 length: 15 amino acids. The V gene's germline CDR1 is LGHNA and CDR2 YNFKEQ. Trimming took off 1 base at V and 4 bases at J, with 10 bases between the two ends. This chain's CDR3 is CASSQASLDNEKLFF. The CDR3 DNA sequence: TGTGCCAGCAGCCAAGCCAGTTTGGATAATGAAAAACTGTTTTTT.

The rearrangement joins TRBV5-1 to TRBJ2-3; the match to TRBD2 covers 11 bases. The CDR3 is made up of 16 amino acids. Germline trimming cut 4 bases from V and 6 bases from J; bases unmatched to any gene: 10. CDR1 and CDR2 (germline): SGHRS, YFSETQ. The CDR3 protein is CASSPNSGGARDTQYF. DNA for the CDR3: TGCGCCAGCAGCCCGAATAGCGGGGGGGCCAGGGATACGCAGTATTTT.

The chain combines TRBV27 with TRBJ2-1; 9 bases are a match to TRBD2. This CDR3 is built from 21 residues. V shed 2 bases and J 0 bases; nucleotides not matched to a gene: 17. The germline gives CDR1 MNHEY, CDR2 SMNVEV (reference sequence). CDR3 in DNA: TGTGCCAGCAGTTTACGGGGTCCGAGTCCTAGCGGGGACAACTCCTACAATGAGCAGTTCTTC. Translated: CASSLRGPSPSGDNSYNEQFF.

The CDR3 loop is CASSIDFGGAAEAFF. The CDR3 DNA reads as TGTGCCAGTAGTATAGATTTTGGTGGGGCCGCTGAAGCTTTCTTT. V is TRBV19 and J is TRBJ1-1, with D possibly TRBD1 on 5 matching bases. V was shortened by 0 bases and J by 6 bases, with 14 bases between the two germline ends. The CDR3 contains 15 residues. In germline, CDR1 is LNHDA, CDR2 SQIVND (reference sequence).

The V and J genes are TRBV5-1 and TRBJ2-3, with TRBD1 as a possible D gene (6 bases). Trimming removed 1 base from V and 2 bases from J, with 14 bases in between. CDR1 and CDR2 (germline): SGHRS, YFSETQ. The CDR3 extends over 16 amino acids. Here the CDR3 reads CASSLPAGDPTDTQYF. The CDR3 DNA follows: TGCGCCAGCAGCTTGCCCGCAGGGGACCCCACAGATACGCAGTATTTT.

The rearrangement links TRBV7-2 to TRBJ2-7; either TRBD1 or TRBD2 may supply D (5 bases each). Germline V lookup: CDR1 SGHTA, CDR2 FQGNSA. The CDR3 spans 13 residues. Trimming took off 8 bases at V and 3 bases at J, with 14 bases between the two ends. This chain's CDR3 is CASGRDLVYEQYF. In DNA form, the CDR3 reads TGTGCCAGCGGACGGGACCTCGTCTACGAGCAGTACTTC.

The V gene is TRBV19, the J gene TRBJ2-3; 7 positions match TRBD1. CDR3 size: 13 residues. The germline CDR1 and CDR2 sequences are LNHDA and SQIVND (reference sequence). J lost 3 bases, V lost 8 bases, and 5 bases had no gene match. Here the CDR3 DNA reads TGTGCCAGTTCGGGCAGGGGGACAGATACGCAGTATTTT. It codes for CASSGRGTDTQYF.